This T cell receptor (beta chain) stems from a study of T cell changes during pregnancy in multiple sclerosis. Method: immunoSEQ multiplex PCR; TCRdb's copy keeps in-frame clones and lacks some. Among tens of thousands of clones, roughly nine tenths were seen once, and the ten largest hold roughly 2.5%. V was cut by 4 bases and J by 0 bases, with 8 bases left in between. Germline CDR1 reads SGHRS; CDR2 reads YFSETQ. The CDR3 has 14 residues. This TCR was sampled from a female donor with multiple sclerosis, enrolled in a pregnancy study. This sequence joins TRBV5-1 and TRBJ2-1; a possible D gene is TRBD2 (6 bases). The material was peripheral blood, obtained before pregnancy. DNA for the CDR3: TGCGCCAGCAGCCCCGGGAGCTCCTACAATGAGCAGTTCTTC. Its translation is CASSPGSSYNEQFF.